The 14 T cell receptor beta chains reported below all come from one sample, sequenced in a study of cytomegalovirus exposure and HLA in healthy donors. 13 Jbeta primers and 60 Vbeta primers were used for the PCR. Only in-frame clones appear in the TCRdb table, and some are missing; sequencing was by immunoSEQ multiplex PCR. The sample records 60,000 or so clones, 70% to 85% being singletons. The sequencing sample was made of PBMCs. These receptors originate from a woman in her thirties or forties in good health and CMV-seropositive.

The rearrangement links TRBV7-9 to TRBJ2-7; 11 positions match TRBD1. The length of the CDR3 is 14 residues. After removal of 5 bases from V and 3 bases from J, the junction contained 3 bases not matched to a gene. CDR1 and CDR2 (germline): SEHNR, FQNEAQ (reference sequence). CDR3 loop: CASSAGTGGYEQYF. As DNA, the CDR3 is TGTGCCAGCAGCGCCGGGACAGGGGGCTACGAGCAGTACTTC.

CDR3 protein: CASSPRQGEWETQYF. As DNA, the CDR3 is TGTGCCAGCAGTCCACGACAGGGGGAGTGGGAGACCCAGTACTTC. The chain recombines TRBV6-1 with TRBJ2-5, with TRBD1 matching 9 bases. Germline V gene data show CDR1 as MNHNS and CDR2 as SASEGT. The CDR3 has 15 residues. Trimming at V came to 5 bases and at J to 5 bases, leaving 9 bases not matched to a gene.

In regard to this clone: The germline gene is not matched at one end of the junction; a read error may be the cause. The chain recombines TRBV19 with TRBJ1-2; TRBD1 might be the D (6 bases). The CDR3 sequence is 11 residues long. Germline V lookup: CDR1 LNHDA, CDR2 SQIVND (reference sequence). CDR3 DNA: TGCGTTACAGGGTGGGGGGGTGGCTACACCTTC. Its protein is CVTGWGGGYTF. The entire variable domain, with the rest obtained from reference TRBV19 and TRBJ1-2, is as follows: DGGITQSPKYLFRKEGQNVTLSCEQNLNHDAMYWYRQDPGQGLRLIYYSQIVNDFQKGDIAEGYSVSREKKESFPLTVTSAQKNPTAFYLCVTGWGGGYTFGSGTRLTVV.

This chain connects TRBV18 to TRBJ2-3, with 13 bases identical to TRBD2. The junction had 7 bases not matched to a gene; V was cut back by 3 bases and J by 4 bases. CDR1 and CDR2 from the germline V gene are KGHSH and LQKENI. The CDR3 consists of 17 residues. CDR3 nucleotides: TGTGCCAGCTCACCGCGGACTAGCGGGGGAGGCTCAGATACGCAGTATTTT. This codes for CASSPRTSGGGSDTQYF.

DNA of the CDR3: TGTGCCAGCAGTGCCGACAGGGGGGCCACCGGGGAGCTGTTTTTT. Translated, it gives CASSADRGATGELFF. This rearrangement joins TRBV6-5 to TRBJ2-2; TRBD1 matches 9 bases. Germline lookup yields CDR1 MNHEY and CDR2 SVGAGI. Trimming took 5 bases from V and 4 from J; bases not matched to a gene: 5. This CDR3 has 15 amino acids.

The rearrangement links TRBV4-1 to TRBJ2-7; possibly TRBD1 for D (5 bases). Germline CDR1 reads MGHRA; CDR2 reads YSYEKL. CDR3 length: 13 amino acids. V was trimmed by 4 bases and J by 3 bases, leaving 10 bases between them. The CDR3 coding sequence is TGCGCCAGCAGCCCCGACAGCTACTACGAGCAGTACTTC. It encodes CASSPDSYYEQYF.

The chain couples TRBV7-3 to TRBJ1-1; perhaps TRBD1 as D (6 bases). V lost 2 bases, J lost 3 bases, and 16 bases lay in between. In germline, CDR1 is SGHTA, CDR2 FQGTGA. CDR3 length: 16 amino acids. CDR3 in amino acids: CASSLSGTSDYTEAFF. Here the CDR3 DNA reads TGTGCCAGCAGCTTATCCGGGACATCTGACTACACTGAAGCTTTCTTT.

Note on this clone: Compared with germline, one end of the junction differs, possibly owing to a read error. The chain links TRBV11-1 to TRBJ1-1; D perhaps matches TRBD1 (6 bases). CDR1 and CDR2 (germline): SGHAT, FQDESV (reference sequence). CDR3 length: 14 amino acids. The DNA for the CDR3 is TGTGCCAGCAGCCTAGCGGGGGCAGACACTGAAGCTTTCTTT. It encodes CASSLAGADTEAFF.

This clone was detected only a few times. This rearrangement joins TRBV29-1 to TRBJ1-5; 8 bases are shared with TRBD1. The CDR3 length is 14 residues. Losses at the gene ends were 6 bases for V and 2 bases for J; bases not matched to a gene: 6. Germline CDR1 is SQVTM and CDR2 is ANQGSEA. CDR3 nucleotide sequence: TGCAGCGTGGTGACAGGGGTAGGCAATCAGCCCCAGCATTTT. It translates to CSVVTGVGNQPQHF. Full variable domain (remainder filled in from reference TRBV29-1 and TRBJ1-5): SAVISQKPSRDICQRGTSLTIQCQVDSQVTMMFWYRQQPGQSLTLIATANQGSEATYESGFVIDKFPISRPNLTFSTLTVSNMSPEDSSIYLCSVVTGVGNQPQHFGDGTRLSIL.

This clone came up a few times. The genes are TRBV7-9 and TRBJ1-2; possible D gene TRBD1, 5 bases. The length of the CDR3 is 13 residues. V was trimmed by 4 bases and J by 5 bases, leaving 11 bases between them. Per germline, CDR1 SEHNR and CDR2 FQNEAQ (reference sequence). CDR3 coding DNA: TGTGCCAGCAGCTCGAAGGCAGGGTATGGCTACACCTTC. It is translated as CASSSKAGYGYTF.

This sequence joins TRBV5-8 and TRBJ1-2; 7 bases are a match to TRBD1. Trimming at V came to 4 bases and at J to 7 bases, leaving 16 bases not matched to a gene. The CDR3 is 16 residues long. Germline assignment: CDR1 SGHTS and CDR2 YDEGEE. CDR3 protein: CASSNPIDRVAFGYTF. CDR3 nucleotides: TGTGCCAGCAGCAACCCGATTGACAGGGTAGCGTTTGGCTACACCTTC.

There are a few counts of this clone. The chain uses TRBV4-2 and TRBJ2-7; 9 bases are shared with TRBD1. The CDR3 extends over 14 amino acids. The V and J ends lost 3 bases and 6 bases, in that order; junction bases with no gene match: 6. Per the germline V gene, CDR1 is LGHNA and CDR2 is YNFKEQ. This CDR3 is CASSQTGTGFEQYF. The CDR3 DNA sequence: TGTGCCAGCAGCCAGACCGGGACAGGGTTCGAGCAGTACTTC.

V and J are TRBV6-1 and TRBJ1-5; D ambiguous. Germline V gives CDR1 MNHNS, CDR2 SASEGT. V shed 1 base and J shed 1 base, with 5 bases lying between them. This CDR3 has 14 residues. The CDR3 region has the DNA TGTGCCAGCAGTGAAGTCAGGAGCAATCAGCCCCAGCATTTT. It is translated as CASSEVRSNQPQHF.

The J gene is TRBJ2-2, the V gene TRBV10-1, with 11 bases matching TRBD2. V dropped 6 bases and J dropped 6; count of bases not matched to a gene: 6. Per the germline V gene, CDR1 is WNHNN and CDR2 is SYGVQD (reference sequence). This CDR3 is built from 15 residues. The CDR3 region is CASRLAGGPPGELFF. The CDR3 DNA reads TGCGCCAGCAGGCTAGCGGGGGGCCCCCCCGGGGAGCTGTTTTTT.